Following are 22 T cell receptor beta chains from one sample sequenced in a study of T cells in Graves' hyperthyroidism and ophthalmopathy. TCR beta CDR3 sequences were amplified from RNA transcripts. Researchers ran a first-round RT-PCR on the TCR CDR3 using the HTBI primer set. Using its own MiXCR run on the multiplex PCR reads, TCRdb lists one record per CDR3 protein. Of more than 550,000 distinct CDR3 sequences detected, approximately 15% appear once; the ten largest clones hold 15%. Sequenced sample: blood. All receptors come from a man aged 45-65 years with Graves' hyperthyroidism.

This clonotype was seen many times. The chain joins TRBV7-9 to TRBJ2-3; D may match TRBD1 or TRBD2 (5 bases each). Per the germline V gene, CDR1 is SEHNR and CDR2 is FQNEAQ (reference sequence). Trimming cost V 5 bases and J 1 base, with 13 bases left between them. The CDR3 covers 15 residues. The CDR3 reads CASSPRSGRTDTQYF. CDR3 sequence (DNA): TGTGCCAGCAGCCCACGTTCGGGACGCACAGATACGCAGTATTTT.

The gene calls are TRBV10-3 and TRBJ1-2; no definite D call. Looked up from germline, CDR1 is ENHRY and CDR2 is SYGVKD. There are 13 residues in the CDR3. The V end was cut by 9 bases, the J end by 4 bases, with 15 bases between. CDR3 in DNA: TGTGCCATTACGGGAGCTGCTCTCTATGGCTACACCTTC. Translation gives CAITGAALYGYTF.

Of note for this clonotype: A read error may explain this, as a much larger clone is one base away. This chain joins TRBV12-3 or TRBV12-4 and TRBJ2-1, with D unclear. The CDR3 has 13 amino acids. The CDR3 loop is CASSGEYYKEQFF. The DNA of the CDR3 is TGTGCCAGTTCCGGAGAATATTACAAGGAGCAGTTCTTC.

The rearrangement joins TRBV30 to TRBJ1-5; no clear D. Trimming stripped 0 bases from V and 7 bases from J, with 10 bases between. Germline V gives CDR1 GTSNPN, CDR2 SVGIG (reference sequence). The CDR3 runs 13 residues. CDR3 DNA sequence: TGTGCCTGGAGTGTGGCGGTACGACAGCCCCAGCATTTT. Protein: CAWSVAVRQPQHF.

In its sample, this clonotype was seen many times. The rearrangement joins TRBV29-1 to TRBJ2-1; D ambiguous. V shed 7 bases and J shed 8 bases, with 15 bases lying between them. CDR3 length equals 12 residues. Germline values: CDR1 SQVTM, CDR2 ANQGSEA. In DNA form, the CDR3 reads TGCAGCGCCCTACGTGGGGTTGATGAGCAGTTCTTC. It yields the protein CSALRGVDEQFF.

This clonotype was observed a handful of times. CDR3 sequence: CASSSVSAGGYEQYF. The CDR3 coding sequence is TGCGCCAGCAGCTCGGTGTCAGCGGGAGGTTACGAGCAGTACTTC. The J gene is TRBJ2-7, the V gene TRBV5-1, with 9 nucleotides matching TRBD2. V trimming: 3 bases; J trimming: 4 bases; junction bases outside the gene matches: 8. Germline V gene lookup returns CDR1 SGHRS and CDR2 YFSETQ. This CDR3 is built from 15 residues.

The V call is TRBV7-2, the J call TRBJ2-1; 8 bases are a match to TRBD2. The V gene's germline CDR1 is SGHTA and CDR2 FQGNSA. V was pared by 8 bases and J by 5 bases, with 5 bases of the junction left unmatched. This CDR3 has 13 residues. CDR3 loop: CASGERENNEQFF. As DNA, the CDR3 is TGTGCCAGCGGGGAGCGGGAGAACAATGAGCAGTTCTTC. The full variable domain, in which reference TRBV7-2 and TRBJ2-1 provide the parts outside the CDR3, is GAGVSQSPSNKVTEKGKDVELRCDPISGHTALYWYRQSLGQGLEFLIYFQGNSAPDKSGLPSDRFSAERTGGSVSTLTIQRTQQEDSAVYLCASGERENNEQFFGPGTRLTVL.

Here the CDR3 DNA reads TGTGCCAGTAGTATTCGTAGGACGTCGACCTTCAGCTCCTATAATTCACCCCTCCACTTT. This gives the protein CASSIRRTSTFSSYNSPLHF. The chain recombines TRBV19 with TRBJ1-6; D is ambiguous. There are 20 residues in the CDR3. V lost 3 bases to trimming and J lost 0 bases, with 21 bases between them. CDR1 LNHDA and CDR2 SQIVND come from the germline V gene (reference sequence).

CDR3 loop: CSARLGTAYEQYF. In nucleotides, the CDR3 is TGCAGTGCTAGACTCGGGACAGCCTACGAGCAGTACTTC. The J gene is TRBJ2-7, the V gene TRBV20-1; TRBD1 aligns across 7 bases. Germline assignment: CDR1 DFQATT and CDR2 SNEGSKA (reference sequence). The CDR3 has 13 residues. V dropped 2 bases and J dropped 2; count of bases not matched to a gene: 3.

In its sample, this clonotype was seen many times. The chain uses TRBV18 and TRBJ1-6; D is undetermined. The V end lost 4 bases, the J end lost 8 bases, and 9 bases lay between the germline ends. The CDR3 has 13 amino acids. Germline values: CDR1 KGHSH, CDR2 LQKENI. CDR3 DNA sequence: TGTGCCAGCTCACGACGTGAGGATTCACCCCTCCACTTT. Protein product: CASSRREDSPLHF. The full variable domain, in which reference TRBV18 and TRBJ1-6 provide the parts outside the CDR3, is NAGVMQNPRHLVRRRGQEARLRCSPMKGHSHVYWYRQLPEEGLKFMVYLQKENIIDESGMPKERFSAEFPKEGPSILRIQQVVRGDSAAYFCASSRREDSPLHFGNGTRLTVT.

CDR3 DNA: TGTGCCACCAGTGATTTTAGACGGGAGAGGGGAAGGAAGAGTGAGCAGTTCTTC. Translation: CATSDFRRERGRKSEQFF. This rearrangement joins TRBV24-1 to TRBJ2-1, with a weak D call TRBD2 (6 bases). This CDR3 contains 18 residues. Trimming removed 1 base at V and 9 bases at J, with 24 bases between. Germline CDR1 KGHDR, CDR2 SFDVKD.

The rearrangement uses TRBV27 and TRBJ1-2, with D uncertain. The CDR3 totals 13 residues. Germline V lookup: CDR1 MNHEY, CDR2 SMNVEV (reference sequence). The V end was cut by 8 bases, the J end by 4 bases, with 14 bases between. The CDR3 loop reads CASRPLGPYGYTF. The CDR3 nucleotides read TGTGCCAGCCGCCCGCTAGGCCCCTATGGCTACACCTTC.

A few counts support this clonotype. A much larger clone is a single base away; this may be a read error. The chain joins TRBV28 to TRBJ2-7, with 9 bases matching TRBD2. V trimming: 11 bases; J trimming: 5 bases; junction bases outside the gene matches: 13. Germline loops: CDR1 MDHEN, CDR2 SYDVKM. There are 14 residues in the CDR3. The CDR3 DNA reads TGTGCCTGCATAGATAGCGGGAGTATCCACGAGCAGTACTTC. Translated, it gives CACIDSGSIHEQYF.

This clonotype was counted many times. V usage is TRBV20-1 and J usage is TRBJ2-3; D is unclear. In germline, CDR1 is DFQATT, CDR2 SNEGSKA (reference sequence). Trimming removed 3 bases from V and 4 bases from J, with 17 bases in between. The CDR3 is 15 amino acids. In nucleotides, the CDR3 is TGCAGTGCTAGCGCTTTGACGGGCAATTCAGATACGCAGTATTTT. Translated: CSASALTGNSDTQYF.

This clonotype has at least ten counts. The rearrangement links TRBV2 to TRBJ2-1; D gene uncertain. This CDR3 is 15 amino acids long. In germline, CDR1 is SNHLY, CDR2 FYNNEI. The V and J ends lost 2 bases and 2 bases respectively, with 10 bases between them. The CDR3 is CASSEQDLAYNEQFF. CDR3 sequence (DNA): TGTGCCAGCAGTGAACAGGATCTGGCCTACAATGAGCAGTTCTTC.

This clonotype was observed many times. CDR3 DNA sequence: TGTGCCAGCAGTTCCTTTAGCGGGATAGGCACAGATACGCAGTATTTT. This sequence encodes CASSSFSGIGTDTQYF. The chain is built from TRBV28 and TRBJ2-3; 8 nucleotides align to TRBD2. The V segment lost 4 bases and the J segment 1 base; nucleotides outside the gene matches: 7. The CDR3 totals 16 residues. The germline gives CDR1 MDHEN, CDR2 SYDVKM. The entire variable domain, with the rest obtained from reference TRBV28 and TRBJ2-3, is as follows: DVKVTQSSRYLVKRTGEKVFLECVQDMDHENMFWYRQDPGLGLRLIYFSYDVKMKEKGDIPEGYSVSREKKERFSLILESASTNQTSMYLCASSSFSGIGTDTQYFGPGTRLTVL.

This clonotype has at least ten counts. This rearrangement joins TRBV27 to TRBJ2-3; 12 nucleotides line up with TRBD1. V dropped 4 bases and J dropped 5; count of bases not matched to a gene: 4. CDR1 and CDR2 (germline): MNHEY, SMNVEV (reference sequence). This CDR3 is 15 amino acids long. The CDR3 nucleotides are TGTGCCAGCAGTTCGGGACAGGGGGCGGTAGATACGCAGTATTTT. Translated: CASSSGQGAVDTQYF.

The gene calls are TRBV29-1 and TRBJ1-1; 11 nucleotides line up with TRBD1. From germline, CDR1 is SQVTM and CDR2 ANQGSEA. This CDR3 comprises 14 residues. Unmatched junction bases numbered 4, after V lost 4 bases and J lost 3 bases. The CDR3 here is CSVGGGQGDTEAFF. CDR3 coding DNA: TGCAGCGTTGGCGGGGGACAGGGGGACACTGAAGCTTTCTTT.

V and J are TRBV7-9 and TRBJ2-7; TRBD1 might be the D (7 bases). V was pared by 0 bases and J by 0 bases, with 12 bases between. The germline CDR1 and CDR2 sequences are SEHNR and FQNEAQ (reference sequence). CDR3 size: 16 residues. CDR3 in DNA: TGTGCCAGCAGCTTAGCTCGGAGGGGGCCCTCCTACGAGCAGTACTTC. As protein: CASSLARRGPSYEQYF.

This clonotype came up many times. V gene TRBV7-2 combines with J gene TRBJ2-5, with 7 bases aligning to TRBD1. The length of the CDR3 is 13 residues. V shed 5 bases and J 7 bases; nucleotides not matched to a gene: 7. CDR1 and CDR2 (germline): SGHTA, FQGNSA. CDR3 sequence (DNA): TGTGCCAGCAGCGACAGGGTCCCAAGGACCCAGTACTTC. Amino acid sequence: CASSDRVPRTQYF.

In this sample, this clonotype turned up once. A much more abundant neighbour one base away suggests this may be a read error. The chain is built from TRBV4-2 and TRBJ1-5; D call uncertain. Germline V CDR1 and CDR2: LGHNA, YNFKEQ. CDR3 size: 13 residues. CDR3 residues: CASSQGTNQPQQF. CDR3 nucleotide sequence: TGTGCCAGCAGCCAAGGCACGAATCAGCCCCAGCAGTTT.

This clonotype was seen a handful of times. The chain uses TRBV28 and TRBJ1-6; 7 bases are a match to TRBD1. Germline V gene sequence: CDR1 MDHEN, CDR2 SYDVKM. The CDR3 runs to 18 residues. V gave up 2 bases and J gave up 7 bases; unmatched junction bases: 14. This chain's CDR3 is CASSLIGDRAIENSPLHF. As DNA, the CDR3 is TGTGCCAGCAGTTTAATTGGTGACAGGGCGATAGAGAATTCACCCCTCCACTTT.